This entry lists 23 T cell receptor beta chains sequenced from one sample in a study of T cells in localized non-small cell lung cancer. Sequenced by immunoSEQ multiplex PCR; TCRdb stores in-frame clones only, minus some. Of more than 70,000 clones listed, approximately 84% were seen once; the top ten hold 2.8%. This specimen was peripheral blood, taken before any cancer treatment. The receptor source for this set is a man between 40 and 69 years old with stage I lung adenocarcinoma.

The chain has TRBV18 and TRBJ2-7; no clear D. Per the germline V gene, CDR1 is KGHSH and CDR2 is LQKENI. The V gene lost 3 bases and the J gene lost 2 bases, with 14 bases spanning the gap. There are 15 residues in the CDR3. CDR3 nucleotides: TGTGCCAGCTCACCGATGGTCGGGCAGACCTACGAGCAGTACTTC. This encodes CASSPMVGQTYEQYF.

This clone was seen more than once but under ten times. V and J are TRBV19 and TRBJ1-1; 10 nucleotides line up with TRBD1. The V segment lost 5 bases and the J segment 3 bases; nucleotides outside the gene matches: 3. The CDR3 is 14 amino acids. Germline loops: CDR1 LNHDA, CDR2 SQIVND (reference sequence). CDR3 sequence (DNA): TGTGCCAGTAGTGGACAGGGGGGATACACTGAAGCTTTCTTT. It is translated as CASSGQGGYTEAFF.

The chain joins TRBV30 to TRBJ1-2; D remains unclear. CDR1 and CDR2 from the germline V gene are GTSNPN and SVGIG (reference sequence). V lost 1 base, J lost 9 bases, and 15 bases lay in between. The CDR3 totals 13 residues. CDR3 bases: TGTGCCTGGAGTGGGTTGCAGAAACGGCGCTACACCTTC. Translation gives CAWSGLQKRRYTF.

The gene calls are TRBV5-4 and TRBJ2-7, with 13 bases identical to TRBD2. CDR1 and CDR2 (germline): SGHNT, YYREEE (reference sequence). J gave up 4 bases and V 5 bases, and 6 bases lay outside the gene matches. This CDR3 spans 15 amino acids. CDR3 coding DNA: TGTGCCAGCAGGGAGGGACTAGCGGGAACTTACGAGCAGTACTTC. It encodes CASREGLAGTYEQYF.

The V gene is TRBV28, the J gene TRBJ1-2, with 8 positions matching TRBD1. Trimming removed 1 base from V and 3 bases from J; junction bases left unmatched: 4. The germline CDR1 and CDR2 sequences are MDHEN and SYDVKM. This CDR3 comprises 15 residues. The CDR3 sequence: CASSLFGTGDYGYTF. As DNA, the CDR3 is TGTGCCAGCAGTTTATTTGGGACAGGCGACTATGGCTACACCTTC.

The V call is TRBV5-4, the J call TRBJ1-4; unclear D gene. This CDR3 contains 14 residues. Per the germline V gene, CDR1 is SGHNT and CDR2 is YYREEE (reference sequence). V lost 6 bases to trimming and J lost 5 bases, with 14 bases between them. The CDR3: CASTDKAGNEKLFF. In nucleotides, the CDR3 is TGTGCCAGCACCGATAAAGCCGGGAATGAAAAACTGTTTTTT.

The DNA of the CDR3 is TGTGCCTGGAGTGCTGCGAAAAACATTCAGTACTTC. It specifies CAWSAAKNIQYF. The chain recombines TRBV30 with TRBJ2-4; no definite D call. CDR1 is GTSNPN, CDR2 SVGIG, per germline (reference sequence). CDR3 length equals 12 residues. Trimming pared 1 base from V and 4 bases from J, leaving 5 bases between.

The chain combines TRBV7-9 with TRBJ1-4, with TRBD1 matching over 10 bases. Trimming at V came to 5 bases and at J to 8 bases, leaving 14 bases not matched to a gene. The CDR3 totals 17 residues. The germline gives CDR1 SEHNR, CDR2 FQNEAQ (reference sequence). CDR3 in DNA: TGTGCCAGCAGCGTAGGGACAGGGGCTCGGTCAGAGGAAAAACTGTTTTTT. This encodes CASSVGTGARSEEKLFF.

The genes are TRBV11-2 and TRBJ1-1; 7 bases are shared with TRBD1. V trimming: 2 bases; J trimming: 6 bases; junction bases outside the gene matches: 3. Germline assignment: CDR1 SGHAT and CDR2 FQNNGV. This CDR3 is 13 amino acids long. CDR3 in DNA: TGTGCCAGCAGCTTAAGGGGGACAGCTGAAGCTTTCTTT. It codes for CASSLRGTAEAFF.

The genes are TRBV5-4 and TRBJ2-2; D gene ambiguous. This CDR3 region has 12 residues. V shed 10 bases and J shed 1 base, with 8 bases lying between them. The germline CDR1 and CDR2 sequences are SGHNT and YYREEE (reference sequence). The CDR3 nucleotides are TGTGCCGCCAGAAAGAACACCGGGGAGCTGTTTTTT. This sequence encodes CAARKNTGELFF.

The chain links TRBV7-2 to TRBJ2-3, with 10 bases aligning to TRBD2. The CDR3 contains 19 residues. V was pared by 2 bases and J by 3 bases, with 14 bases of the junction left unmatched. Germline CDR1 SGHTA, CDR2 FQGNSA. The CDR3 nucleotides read TGTGCCAGCAGCTTAACTCTCAGCGGGGGGGCCGTGGGAACAGATACGCAGTATTTT. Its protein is CASSLTLSGGAVGTDTQYF.

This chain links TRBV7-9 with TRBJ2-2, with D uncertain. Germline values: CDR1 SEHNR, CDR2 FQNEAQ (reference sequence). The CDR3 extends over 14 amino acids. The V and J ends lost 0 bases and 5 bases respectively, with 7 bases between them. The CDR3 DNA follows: TGTGCCAGCAGCTTAGCGGAAGGGACCGGGGAGCTGTTTTTT. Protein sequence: CASSLAEGTGELFF. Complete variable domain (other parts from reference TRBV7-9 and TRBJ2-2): DTGVSQNPRHKITKRGQNVTFRCDPISEHNRLYWYRQTLGQGPEFLTYFQNEAQLEKSRLLSDRFSAERPKGSFSTLEIQRTEQGDSAMYLCASSLAEGTGELFFGEGSRLTVL.

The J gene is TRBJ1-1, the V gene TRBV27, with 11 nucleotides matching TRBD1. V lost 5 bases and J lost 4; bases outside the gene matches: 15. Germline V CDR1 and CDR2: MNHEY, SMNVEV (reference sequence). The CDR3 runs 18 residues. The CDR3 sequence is CASSKGQGAGVSGTEAFF. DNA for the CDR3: TGTGCCAGCAGTAAAGGACAGGGGGCGGGGGTGTCAGGCACTGAAGCTTTCTTT.

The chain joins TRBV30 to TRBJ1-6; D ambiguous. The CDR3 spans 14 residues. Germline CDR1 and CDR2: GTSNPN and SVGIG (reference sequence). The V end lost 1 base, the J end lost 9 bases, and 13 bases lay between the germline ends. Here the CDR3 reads CAWSANGVGSPLHF. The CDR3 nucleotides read TGTGCCTGGAGTGCCAACGGGGTGGGTTCACCCCTCCACTTT.

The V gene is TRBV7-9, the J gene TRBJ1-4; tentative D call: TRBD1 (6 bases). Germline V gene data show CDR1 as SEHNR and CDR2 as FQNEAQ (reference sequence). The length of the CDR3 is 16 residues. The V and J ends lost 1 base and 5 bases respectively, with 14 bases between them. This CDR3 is CASSLGRTETNEKLFF. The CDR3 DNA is TGTGCCAGCAGCTTAGGTCGGACAGAAACGAATGAAAAACTGTTTTTT.

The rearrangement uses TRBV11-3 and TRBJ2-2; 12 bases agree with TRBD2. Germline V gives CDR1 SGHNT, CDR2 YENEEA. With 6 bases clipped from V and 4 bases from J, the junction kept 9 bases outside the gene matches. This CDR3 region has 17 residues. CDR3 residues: CASSNLAGGPGTGELFF. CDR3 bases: TGTGCCAGCAGTAACCTAGCGGGGGGGCCGGGCACCGGGGAGCTGTTTTTT.

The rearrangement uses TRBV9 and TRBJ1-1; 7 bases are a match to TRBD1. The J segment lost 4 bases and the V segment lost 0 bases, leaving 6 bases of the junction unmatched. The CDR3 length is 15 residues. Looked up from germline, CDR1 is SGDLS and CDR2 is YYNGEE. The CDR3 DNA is TGTGCCAGCAGCGTAGGACAGGGAGGGAGCACTGAAGCTTTCTTT. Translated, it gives CASSVGQGGSTEAFF.

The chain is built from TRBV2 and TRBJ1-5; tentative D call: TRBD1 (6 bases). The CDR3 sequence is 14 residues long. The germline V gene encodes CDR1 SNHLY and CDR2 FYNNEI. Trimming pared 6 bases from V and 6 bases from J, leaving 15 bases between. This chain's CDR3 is CASRSDSDFQPQHF. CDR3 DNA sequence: TGTGCCAGCAGGTCGGACAGTGATTTTCAGCCCCAGCATTTT.

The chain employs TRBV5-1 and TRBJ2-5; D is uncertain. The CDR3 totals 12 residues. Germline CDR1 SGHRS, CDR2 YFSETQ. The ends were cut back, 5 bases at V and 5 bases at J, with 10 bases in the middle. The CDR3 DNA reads TGCGCCAGCAGTTTAAACTTGGAGACCCAGTACTTC. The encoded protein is CASSLNLETQYF.

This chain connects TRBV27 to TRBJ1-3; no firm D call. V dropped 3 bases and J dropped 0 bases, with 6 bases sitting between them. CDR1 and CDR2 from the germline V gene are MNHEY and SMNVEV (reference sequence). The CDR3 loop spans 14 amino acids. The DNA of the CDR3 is TGTGCCAGCAGTTTGCGGGGCTCTGGAAACACCATATATTTT. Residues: CASSLRGSGNTIYF.

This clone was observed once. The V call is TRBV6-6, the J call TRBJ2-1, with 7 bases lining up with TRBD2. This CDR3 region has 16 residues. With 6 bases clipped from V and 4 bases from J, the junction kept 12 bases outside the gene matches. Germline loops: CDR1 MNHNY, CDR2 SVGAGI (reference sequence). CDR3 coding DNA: TGTGCCAGCAGCCGCCTCGGGACTACCCTTTACAATGAGCAGTTCTTC. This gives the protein CASSRLGTTLYNEQFF.

The CDR3 nucleotides are TGCGCCAGCAGCCAAGGGGGGAGGGGCAGCTATGGCTACACCTTC. Translated: CASSQGGRGSYGYTF. The J gene is TRBJ1-2, the V gene TRBV4-1; the D gene is possibly TRBD1 (5 bases). There are 15 residues in the CDR3. V lost 1 base to trimming and J lost 4 bases, with 13 bases between them. CDR1 is MGHRA and CDR2 is YSYEKL in the germline V gene.

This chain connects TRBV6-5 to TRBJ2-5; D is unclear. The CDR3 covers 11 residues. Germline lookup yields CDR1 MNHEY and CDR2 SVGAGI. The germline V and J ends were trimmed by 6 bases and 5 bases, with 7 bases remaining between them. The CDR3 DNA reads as TGTGCCAGCAGGGGCGTGGAGACCCAGTACTTC. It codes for CASRGVETQYF.